This T cell receptor beta chain was captured in a study of CD8+ T cells in alopecia areata. Treatment described: oral pan-JAK inhibitor, 5-10 mg twice daily. Reverse transcription of extracted RNA yielded cDNA, which provided the sequencing template. TCRdb's table, derived via immunoSEQ multiplex PCR, lists solely in-frame clones and lacks some. In the table there are fewer than 150,000 clones, roughly 60% of which are singletons. Study results and limitations: Only a single nonresponder existed, so baseline CD8+ expansion links stay unclear. Clonality exceeded that of normal scalp in lesional scalp, most notably in alopecia totalis/universalis.

For this clone: Antigen: not known.

This TCR was recovered from a human donor with alopecia areata. Sequencing used CD8+ T cells sorted from blood, obtained at week 4, from a patient treated with tofacitinib.

The CDR3 nucleotides are TGTGCCAGCAGCCCAGACCTTGCGGCCTACGAGCAGTACTTC. This gives the protein CASSPDLAAYEQYF. The chain joins TRBV9 to TRBJ2-7; D unclear. The CDR3 length is 14 residues. CDR1 is SGDLS and CDR2 is YYNGEE in the germline V gene. V lost 4 bases to trimming and J lost 2 bases, with 13 bases between them.